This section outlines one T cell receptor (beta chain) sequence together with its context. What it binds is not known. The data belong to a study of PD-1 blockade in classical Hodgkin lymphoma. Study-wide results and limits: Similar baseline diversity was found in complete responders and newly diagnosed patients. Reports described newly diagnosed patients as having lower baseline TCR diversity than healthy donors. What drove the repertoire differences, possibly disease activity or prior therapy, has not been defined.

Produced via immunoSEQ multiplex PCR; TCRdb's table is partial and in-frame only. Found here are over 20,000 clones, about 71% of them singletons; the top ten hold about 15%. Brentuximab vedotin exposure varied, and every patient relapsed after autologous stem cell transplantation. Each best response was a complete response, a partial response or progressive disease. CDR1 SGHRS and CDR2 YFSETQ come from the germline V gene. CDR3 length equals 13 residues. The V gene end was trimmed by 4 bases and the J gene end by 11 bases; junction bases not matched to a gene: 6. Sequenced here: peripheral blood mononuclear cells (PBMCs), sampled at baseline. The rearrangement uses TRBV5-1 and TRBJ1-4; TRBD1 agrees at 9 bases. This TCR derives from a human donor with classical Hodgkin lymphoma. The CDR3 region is CASSLPGQGKLFF. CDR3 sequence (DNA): TGCGCCAGCAGCCTTCCCGGACAGGGGAAACTGTTTTTT.